This TCR beta chain was captured in a study of control samples from healthy donors and cancer patients. Here immunoSEQ multiplex PCR was the method, and the copy in TCRdb shows in-frame clones only, minus some. The sample includes about 160,000 clones, roughly 92% seen only once; the top ten take 0.65% to 0.75%. Trimming cost V 0 bases and J 9 bases, with 21 bases left between them. CDR1 is SGHRS and CDR2 is YFSETQ in the germline V gene. The CDR3 is 17 amino acids. This receptor was obtained from a woman in her 30s in good health. The sequenced material came from blood. The gene calls are TRBV5-1 and TRBJ1-4; perhaps TRBD1 as D (6 bases). CDR3 sequence: CASSLEKSTAGAQKLFF. In DNA, the CDR3 is TGCGCCAGCAGCTTGGAAAAATCGACAGCGGGGGCTCAAAAACTGTTTTTT.